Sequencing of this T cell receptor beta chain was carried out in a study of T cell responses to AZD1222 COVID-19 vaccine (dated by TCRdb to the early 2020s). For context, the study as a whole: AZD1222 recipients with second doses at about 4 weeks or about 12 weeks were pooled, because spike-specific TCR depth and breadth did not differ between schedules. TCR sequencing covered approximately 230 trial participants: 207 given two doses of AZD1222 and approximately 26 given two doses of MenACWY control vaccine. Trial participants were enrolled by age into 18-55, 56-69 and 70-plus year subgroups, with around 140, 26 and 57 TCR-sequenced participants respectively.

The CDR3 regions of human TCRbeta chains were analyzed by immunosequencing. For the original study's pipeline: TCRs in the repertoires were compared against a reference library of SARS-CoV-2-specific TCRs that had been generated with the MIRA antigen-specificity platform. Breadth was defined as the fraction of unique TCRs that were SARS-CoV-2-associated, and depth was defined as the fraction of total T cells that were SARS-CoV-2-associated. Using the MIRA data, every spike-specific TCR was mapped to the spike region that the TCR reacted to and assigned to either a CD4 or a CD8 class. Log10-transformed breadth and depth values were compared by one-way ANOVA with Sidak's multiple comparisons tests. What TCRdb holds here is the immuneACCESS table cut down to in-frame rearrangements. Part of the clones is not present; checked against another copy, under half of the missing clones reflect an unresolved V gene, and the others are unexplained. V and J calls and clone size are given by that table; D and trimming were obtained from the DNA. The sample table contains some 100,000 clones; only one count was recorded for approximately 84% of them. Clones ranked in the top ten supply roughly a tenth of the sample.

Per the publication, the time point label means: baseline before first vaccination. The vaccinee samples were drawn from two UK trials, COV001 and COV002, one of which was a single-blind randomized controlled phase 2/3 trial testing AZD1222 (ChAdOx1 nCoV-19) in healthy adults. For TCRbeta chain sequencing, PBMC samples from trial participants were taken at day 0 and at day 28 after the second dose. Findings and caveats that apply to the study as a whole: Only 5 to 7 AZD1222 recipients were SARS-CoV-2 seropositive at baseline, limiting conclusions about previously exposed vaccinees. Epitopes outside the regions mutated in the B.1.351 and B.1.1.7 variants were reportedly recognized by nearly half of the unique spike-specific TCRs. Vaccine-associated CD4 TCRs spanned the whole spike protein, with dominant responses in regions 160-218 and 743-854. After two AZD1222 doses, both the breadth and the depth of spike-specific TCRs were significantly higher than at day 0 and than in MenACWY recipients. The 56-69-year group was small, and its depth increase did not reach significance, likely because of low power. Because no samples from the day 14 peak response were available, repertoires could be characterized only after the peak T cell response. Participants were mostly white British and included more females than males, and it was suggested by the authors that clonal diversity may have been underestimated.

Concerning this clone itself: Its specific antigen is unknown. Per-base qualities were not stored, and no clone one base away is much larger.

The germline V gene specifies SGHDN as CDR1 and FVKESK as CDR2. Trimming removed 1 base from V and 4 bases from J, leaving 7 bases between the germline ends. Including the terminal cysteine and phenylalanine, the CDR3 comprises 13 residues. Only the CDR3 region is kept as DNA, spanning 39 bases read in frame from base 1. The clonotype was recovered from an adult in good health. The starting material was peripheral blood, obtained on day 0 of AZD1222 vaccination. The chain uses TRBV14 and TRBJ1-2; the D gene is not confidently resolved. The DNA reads TGTGCCAGCAGCCAAGTCCTGGGCTATGGCTACACCTTC. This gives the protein CASSQVLGYGYTF.